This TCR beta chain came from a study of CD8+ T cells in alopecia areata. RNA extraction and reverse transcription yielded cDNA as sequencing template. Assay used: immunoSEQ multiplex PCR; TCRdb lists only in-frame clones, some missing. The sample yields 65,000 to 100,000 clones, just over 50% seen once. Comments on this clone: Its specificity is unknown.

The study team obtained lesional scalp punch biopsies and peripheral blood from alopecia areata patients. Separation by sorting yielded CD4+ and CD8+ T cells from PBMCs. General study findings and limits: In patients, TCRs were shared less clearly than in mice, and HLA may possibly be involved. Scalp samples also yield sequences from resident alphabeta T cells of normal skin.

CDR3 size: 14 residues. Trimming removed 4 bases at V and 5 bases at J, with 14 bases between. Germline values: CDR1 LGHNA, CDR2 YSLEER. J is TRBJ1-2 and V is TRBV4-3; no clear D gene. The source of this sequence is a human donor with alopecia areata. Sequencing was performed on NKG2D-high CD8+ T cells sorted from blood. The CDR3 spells CASSLGNHPYGYTF. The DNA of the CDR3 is TGCGCCAGCAGCCTCGGGAATCACCCGTATGGCTACACCTTC.